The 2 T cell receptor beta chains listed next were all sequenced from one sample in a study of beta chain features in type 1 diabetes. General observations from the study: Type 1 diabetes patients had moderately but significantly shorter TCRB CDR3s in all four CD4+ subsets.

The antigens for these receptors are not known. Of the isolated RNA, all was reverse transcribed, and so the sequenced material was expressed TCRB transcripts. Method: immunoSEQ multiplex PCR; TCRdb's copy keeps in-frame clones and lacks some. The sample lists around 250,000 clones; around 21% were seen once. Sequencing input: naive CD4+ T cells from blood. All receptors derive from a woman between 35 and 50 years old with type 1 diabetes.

The CDR3 nucleotides are TGTGCCAGTAGTATACTCCCTAGCGGGGCTATATACAATGAGCAGTTCTTC. This encodes CASSILPSGAIYNEQFF. The chain uses TRBV19 and TRBJ2-1; 9 nucleotides line up with TRBD2. The CDR3 totals 17 residues. Germline V gene sequence: CDR1 LNHDA, CDR2 SQIVND (reference sequence). Trimming at V came to 2 bases and at J to 4 bases, leaving 9 bases not matched to a gene.

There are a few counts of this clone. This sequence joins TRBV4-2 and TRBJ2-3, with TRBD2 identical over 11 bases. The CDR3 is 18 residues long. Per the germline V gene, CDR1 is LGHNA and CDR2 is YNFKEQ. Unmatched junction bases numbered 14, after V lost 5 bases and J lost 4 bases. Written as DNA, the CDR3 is TGTGCCAGCAGCGGAGGGACTAGCGGCCCTCTGGCACCAGATACGCAGTATTTT. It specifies CASSGGTSGPLAPDTQYF.